A selection of T cell receptor beta chains follows, all from one sample in a study of shared clonotypes between healthy human individuals. Profiled with immunoSEQ multiplex PCR; TCRdb holds only in-frame clones, not every one. The sample yields approximately 2.1 million clones, roughly 93% seen once. Sequencing used naive CD4+ T cells from PBMCs. All receptors come from a man between 18 and 29 years old in good health. Some clones in this sample may be carry-over from other donors' samples. The conserved cysteine and the conserved F or W are not part of the CDR3 here. A D gene is named only where the DNA matches it firmly.

cdr3_aa	v_call	d_call
ASSPLAGGGDEQY	TRBV11-2	TRBD2
ASSSGTGPWGEQY	TRBV5-1	TRBD1
ASSLPRSEGWTEAF	TRBV27	NA
ASSQEAGASYNEQF	TRBV14	NA
ASSRQGAGELF	TRBV11-1	TRBD1
ASSEFRGVGEQY	TRBV2	NA
TSSHLTDLSSYEQY	TRBV1	NA
SASVGGRTDTQY	TRBV29-1	NA
ASSQTLWVGPATDTQY	TRBV4-2	NA
ASSLRQGEGYNEQF	TRBV5-1	NA
ASSVEAGYSTEAF	TRBV9	NA